Below, 24 T cell receptor beta chains from the same sample are listed, as sequenced in a study of T cell repertoires in cytomegalovirus infection. In TCRdb, the reads were re-called with MiXCR into one record per CDR3 protein. The sample lists about 260,000 distinct CDR3 sequences, approximately 13% occurring once. Sample: PBMCs. The receptor source for this set is a human donor in good health (CMV status not recorded). Some clones in this sample may be carry-over from other donors' samples.

About this clonotype: This may arise from a read error, as a much more abundant clone is one base away. The conserved closing phenylalanine or tryptophan is absent in this CDR3, likely reflecting a read error. The chain is built from TRBV6-6 and TRBJ1-1; 12 bases line up with TRBD1. V dropped 2 bases and J dropped 3; count of bases not matched to a gene: 7. The CDR3 length is 17 residues. The germline V gene has CDR1 MNHNY and CDR2 SVGAGI (reference sequence). CDR3: CASSYTPGQGADTEAFS. In DNA, the CDR3 is TGTGCCAGCAGTTACACACCGGGACAGGGGGCTGACACTGAAGCTTTCTCT.

The chain's CDR3 is CASEGLESHEQYF. Written as DNA, the CDR3 is TGTGCCAGCGAAGGGCTAGAAAGCCACGAGCAGTACTTC. J is TRBJ2-7 and V is TRBV6-1; D is unresolved. Germline lookup yields CDR1 MNHNS and CDR2 SASEGT. V lost 8 bases and J 5 bases, leaving 16 bases between the germline ends. The CDR3 loop spans 13 amino acids.

The genes are TRBV7-7 and TRBJ2-3, with 7 nucleotides matching TRBD2. The germline gives CDR1 SSHAT, CDR2 FNYEAQ (reference sequence). V lost 8 bases, J lost 3 bases, and 8 bases stayed unmatched. The CDR3 contains 14 residues. The CDR3 loop reads CASALGGGTDTQYF. The CDR3 DNA sequence: TGTGCCAGCGCTCTGGGCGGGGGTACAGATACGCAGTATTTT.

Ten or more counts support this clonotype. The chain carries TRBV7-2 and TRBJ1-5, with D unclear. This CDR3 has 12 residues. CDR1 and CDR2 from the germline V gene are SGHTA and FQGNSA. Trimming stripped 5 bases from V and 7 bases from J, with 9 bases between. The DNA of the CDR3 is TGTGCCAGCAGCCCCACCACCCAGCCCCAGCATTTT. Encoded protein: CASSPTTQPQHF.

The gene calls are TRBV5-4 and TRBJ2-1; D unresolved. V lost 5 bases and J 0 bases, leaving 9 bases between the germline ends. The CDR3 consists of 14 residues. Germline V gene sequence: CDR1 SGHNT, CDR2 YYREEE (reference sequence). CDR3 loop: CASRPGASYNEQFF. The CDR3 bases are TGTGCCAGCAGGCCCGGTGCCTCCTACAATGAGCAGTTCTTC.

This clonotype was recorded at least ten times. The chain combines TRBV20-1 with TRBJ1-2; D gene unclear. The V gene's germline CDR1 is DFQATT and CDR2 SNEGSKA (reference sequence). This CDR3 comprises 12 residues. Trimming shortened V by 1 base and J by 5 bases, and 8 bases separated the two germline ends. The CDR3 loop reads CSARGELYGYTF. In nucleotides, the CDR3 is TGCAGTGCTAGAGGCGAGTTGTATGGCTACACCTTC.

This clonotype was seen repeatedly, ten times or more. CDR3 DNA sequence: TGTGCCAGCAGTCATACAACGGGGCAGTTCTTC. This gives the protein CASSHTTGQFF. The chain joins TRBV7-2 to TRBJ2-1; D is unclear. From germline, CDR1 is SGHTA and CDR2 FQGNSA. The CDR3 contains 11 residues. V gave up 6 bases and J gave up 12 bases, with 12 bases separating them.

The rearrangement joins TRBV5-6 to TRBJ2-3; 7 nucleotides agree with TRBD2. This CDR3 contains 16 residues. The germline gives CDR1 SGHDT, CDR2 YYEEEE. The V gene end was trimmed by 5 bases and the J gene end by 2 bases; junction bases not matched to a gene: 11. The CDR3, as DNA: TGTGCCAGCAGTTCCACCCAAGCGGGGTCCACAGATACGCAGTATTTT. Protein: CASSSTQAGSTDTQYF. The whole variable domain, remainder taken from reference TRBV5-6 and TRBJ2-3, is DAGVTQSPTHLIKTRGQQVTLRCSPKSGHDTVSWYQQALGQGPQFIFQYYEEEERQRGNFPDRFSGHQFPNYSSELNVNALLLGDSALYLCASSSTQAGSTDTQYFGPGTRLTVL.

This clonotype has more than one count but fewer than ten. The J gene is TRBJ1-1, the V gene TRBV7-2, with D possibly being TRBD1 (6 bases). V lost 5 bases and J lost 4, with 17 bases in between. The CDR3 contains 15 residues. The V gene's germline CDR1 is SGHTA and CDR2 FQGNSA. The CDR3 reads CASSPSFGGATEAFF. CDR3 DNA sequence: TGTGCCAGCAGCCCCAGCTTCGGGGGGGCCACTGAAGCTTTCTTT.

The chain combines TRBV5-1 with TRBJ1-6; 10 nucleotides match TRBD1. There are 14 residues in the CDR3. V lost 2 bases, J lost 10 bases, and 3 bases stayed unmatched. Germline CDR1 SGHRS, CDR2 YFSETQ. In nucleotides, the CDR3 is TGCGCCAGCAGCTTCGGGACAGGGGAATCACCCCTCCACTTT. Its translation: CASSFGTGESPLHF.

At least ten counts were recorded for this clonotype. This chain connects TRBV11-2 to TRBJ2-7, with D unresolved. V was shortened by 0 bases and J by 2 bases, with 11 bases between the two germline ends. There are 15 residues in the CDR3. Germline lookup yields CDR1 SGHAT and CDR2 FQNNGV. Here the CDR3 reads CASSLESVGAYEQYF. The CDR3 DNA sequence: TGTGCCAGCAGCTTAGAGTCAGTTGGGGCCTACGAGCAGTACTTC.

This clonotype was observed at least ten times. The chain is built from TRBV7-8 and TRBJ2-3, with D perhaps assigned TRBD1 or TRBD2 (5 bases each). The CDR3 loop spans 14 amino acids. V shed 10 bases and J shed 0 bases, with 14 bases lying between them. Germline V gene sequence: CDR1 SGHVS, CDR2 FQNEAQ. In DNA form, the CDR3 reads TGTGCCATAAACTCCCGGGACAGCACAGATACGCAGTATTTT. Translating it yields CAINSRDSTDTQYF. Full variable domain (remainder filled in from reference TRBV7-8 and TRBJ2-3): GAGVSQSPRYKVAKRGQDVALRCDPISGHVSLFWYQQALGQGPEFLTYFQNEAQLDKSGLPSDRFFAERPEGSVSTLKIQRTQQEDSAVYLCAINSRDSTDTQYFGPGTRLTVL.

This clonotype appeared a few times. The CDR3 DNA is TGTGCCAGCACCCAACCGAACCGTCCGAGCGAGCAGTACTTC. This gives the protein CASTQPNRPSEQYF. The V and J genes are TRBV28 and TRBJ2-7, with D uncertain. CDR1 and CDR2 from the germline V gene are MDHEN and SYDVKM. The CDR3 length is 14 residues. V lost 7 bases and J 6 bases, leaving 19 bases between the germline ends. The full variable domain, in which reference TRBV28 and TRBJ2-7 provide the parts outside the CDR3, is DVKVTQSSRYLVKRTGEKVFLECVQDMDHENMFWYRQDPGLGLRLIYFSYDVKMKEKGDIPEGYSVSREKKERFSLILESASTNQTSMYLCASTQPNRPSEQYFGPGTRLTVT.

Many counts were recorded for this clonotype. The CDR3 reads CASSLASDTGELFF. For the CDR3, the DNA is TGTGCCAGCAGCTTAGCAAGTGACACCGGGGAGCTGTTTTTT. V usage is TRBV7-8 and J usage is TRBJ2-2; no clear D gene. Germline CDR1 and CDR2: SGHVS and FQNEAQ. The CDR3 contains 14 residues. Between the trimmed V and J ends, which lost 0 bases and 3 bases, there was a span of 5 bases. Filled out from reference TRBV7-8 and TRBJ2-2, the complete variable domain reads GAGVSQSPRYKVAKRGQDVALRCDPISGHVSLFWYQQALGQGPEFLTYFQNEAQLDKSGLPSDRFFAERPEGSVSTLKIQRTQQEDSAVYLCASSLASDTGELFFGEGSRLTVL.

V usage is TRBV3-1 and J usage is TRBJ2-1; D may be TRBD1 (5 bases). The length of the CDR3 is 16 residues. The V gene lost 3 bases and the J gene lost 9 bases, with 21 bases spanning the gap. CDR1 and CDR2 from the germline V gene are LGHDT and YNNKEL (reference sequence). The CDR3 is CASSQGSSLLRGEQFF. The CDR3 DNA reads as TGTGCCAGCAGCCAGGGGTCAAGTCTTTTAAGGGGTGAGCAGTTCTTC.

This clonotype was picked up many times. V and J are TRBV12-3 or TRBV12-4 and TRBJ2-1; 9 bases align to TRBD1. The junction had 2 bases not matched to a gene; V was cut back by 5 bases and J by 0 bases. This CDR3 has 15 residues. The CDR3 region is CASSPTGGSYNEQFF. The CDR3 DNA sequence: TGTGCCAGCAGTCCGACAGGGGGCTCCTACAATGAGCAGTTCTTC.

This rearrangement joins TRBV20-1 to TRBJ1-1; TRBD1 might be the D (5 bases). V dropped 0 bases and J dropped 0 bases, with 14 bases sitting between them. From germline, CDR1 is DFQATT and CDR2 SNEGSKA (reference sequence). The CDR3 consists of 16 residues. Here the CDR3 DNA reads TGCAGTGCTAGAGAGCTCAGGAGGGGCCTGAACACTGAAGCTTTCTTT. It is translated as CSARELRRGLNTEAFF.

This chain joins TRBV2 and TRBJ2-1; D gene ambiguous. Germline V gene lookup returns CDR1 SNHLY and CDR2 FYNNEI. The CDR3 contains 13 residues. Trimming pared 2 bases from V and 11 bases from J, leaving 13 bases between. For the CDR3, the DNA is TGTGCCAGCAGTGAATGGGTTAGGGATCAGCAGTTCTTC. Residues: CASSEWVRDQQFF.

This chain uses TRBV9 with TRBJ2-2, with D tentatively TRBD1 or TRBD2 (6 bases each). Germline assignment: CDR1 SGDLS and CDR2 YYNGEE. Trimming took 1 base from V and 5 from J, leaving 9 bases between them. The length of the CDR3 is 14 residues. The CDR3 region is CASSVRGRTGELFF. CDR3 sequence (DNA): TGTGCCAGCAGCGTACGGGGGCGGACCGGGGAGCTGTTTTTT.

This clonotype was observed many times. The chain joins TRBV6-1 to TRBJ2-7; 11 bases map to TRBD1. There are 15 residues in the CDR3. J was trimmed by 4 bases and V by 2 bases; bases with no gene match: 4. The V gene's germline CDR1 is MNHNS and CDR2 SASEGT. In DNA form, the CDR3 reads TGTGCCAGCAGTGAACTGGGACAGGGGGGTTACGAGCAGTACTTC. Its translation: CASSELGQGGYEQYF.

In this sample, this clonotype turned up a few times. The J gene is TRBJ2-1, the V gene TRBV15; unclear D gene. The CDR3 is 14 residues long. Germline loops: CDR1 LNHNV, CDR2 YYDKDF (reference sequence). The V end was cut by 0 bases, the J end by 12 bases, with 15 bases between. The CDR3 DNA reads TGTGCCACCAGCAGAGATAACGGGCCGTCAGGGCAGTTCTTC. Its translation: CATSRDNGPSGQFF. The whole variable domain, filled in from reference TRBV15 and TRBJ2-1, reads DAMVIQNPRYQVTQFGKPVTLSCSQTLNHNVMYWYQQKSSQAPKLLFHYYDKDFNNEADTPDNFQSRRPNTSFCFLDIRSPGLGDTAMYLCATSRDNGPSGQFFGPGTRLTVL.

This clonotype has ten or more counts. V gene TRBV7-2 combines with J gene TRBJ2-7; a possible D gene is TRBD2 (5 bases). Germline CDR1 is SGHTA and CDR2 is FQGNSA. V lost 5 bases and J 5 bases, leaving 19 bases between the germline ends. The CDR3 contains 15 residues. CDR3 nucleotides: TGTGCCAGCAGCGAACTAGTGGCCCTTGGTGACGAGCAGTACTTC. Protein product: CASSELVALGDEQYF.

This sequence joins TRBV11-1 and TRBJ2-7, with 7 bases identical to TRBD2. The V gene's germline CDR1 is SGHAT and CDR2 FQDESV (reference sequence). The CDR3 extends over 15 amino acids. Losses at the gene ends were 3 bases for V and 2 bases for J; bases not matched to a gene: 7. The CDR3 region is CASSLSGATTYEQYF. The CDR3 bases are TGTGCCAGCAGCTTGAGCGGGGCCACCACCTACGAGCAGTACTTC.

In its sample, this clonotype was seen many times. The rearrangement links TRBV7-3 to TRBJ2-5, with TRBD2 matching over 8 bases. The CDR3 covers 14 residues. V lost 7 bases and J lost 3; bases outside the gene matches: 7. CDR1 and CDR2 from the germline V gene are SGHTA and FQGTGA. The CDR3 sequence is CASKVERGKETQYF. The CDR3 DNA reads TGTGCCAGCAAAGTTGAGCGGGGGAAAGAGACCCAGTACTTC.